Below, 12 T cell receptor beta chains from the same sample are listed, as sequenced in a study of blood T cell repertoires in COVID-19. The repertoire was sequenced with immunoSEQ multiplex PCR; TCRdb's copy has only in-frame clones and lacks some. This sample has about 150,000 clones, with almost 80% found just once. Sequenced sample: peripheral blood. These receptor sequences come from a man aged 60 to 75 who had recovered from COVID-19.

V usage is TRBV6-5 and J usage is TRBJ2-5; TRBD1 matches 10 bases. The germline V gene has CDR1 MNHEY and CDR2 SVGAGI. The CDR3 spans 13 residues. V dropped 6 bases and J dropped 5; count of bases not matched to a gene: 3. CDR3 sequence: CASRTGGRETQYF. CDR3 DNA sequence: TGTGCCAGCAGGACAGGGGGCCGGGAGACCCAGTACTTC.

With respect to this clone: Other DNA sequences in the sample encode the same CDR3. V and J are TRBV28 and TRBJ1-5; D is unclear. The CDR3 runs to 12 residues. V was clipped by 5 bases and J by 4 bases, with 6 bases between them. From germline, CDR1 is MDHEN and CDR2 SYDVKM. As DNA, the CDR3 is TGTGCCAGCAGTCTCTTGAATCAGCCCCAGCATTTT. Translated, it gives CASSLLNQPQHF. Supplemented by reference TRBV28 and TRBJ1-5, the full variable domain reads DVKVTQSSRYLVKRTGEKVFLECVQDMDHENMFWYRQDPGLGLRLIYFSYDVKMKEKGDIPEGYSVSREKKERFSLILESASTNQTSMYLCASSLLNQPQHFGDGTRLSIL.

The chain has TRBV10-3 and TRBJ1-1; D not resolved. CDR3 length: 14 amino acids. CDR1 and CDR2 from the germline V gene are ENHRY and SYGVKD. V gave up 3 bases and J gave up 0 bases, with 8 bases separating them. The CDR3: CAISEAGLNTEAFF. The CDR3 nucleotides read TGTGCCATCAGTGAAGCAGGTTTGAACACTGAAGCTTTCTTT.

This sequence joins TRBV28 and TRBJ2-2; D not resolved. The germline gives CDR1 MDHEN, CDR2 SYDVKM. There are 16 residues in the CDR3. V was trimmed by 4 bases and J by 0 bases, leaving 12 bases between them. CDR3 bases: TGTGCCAGCAGTTCTCGGTACAGAACGAACACCGGGGAGCTGTTTTTT. This encodes CASSSRYRTNTGELFF. Full variable domain (missing parts from reference TRBV28 and TRBJ2-2): DVKVTQSSRYLVKRTGEKVFLECVQDMDHENMFWYRQDPGLGLRLIYFSYDVKMKEKGDIPEGYSVSREKKERFSLILESASTNQTSMYLCASSSRYRTNTGELFFGEGSRLTVL.

This clone was counted once. This chain uses TRBV27 with TRBJ1-5; D gene ambiguous. Trimming removed 2 bases at V and 5 bases at J, with 13 bases between. The germline V gene has CDR1 MNHEY and CDR2 SMNVEV (reference sequence). This CDR3 spans 15 amino acids. The CDR3 coding sequence is TGTGCCAGCAGTTTAAGACAATTCGGGGATCAGCCCCAGCATTTT. Its protein is CASSLRQFGDQPQHF.

Remarks on this clone: A much larger clone lies one base from this, so it may be a read error. This chain joins TRBV12-3 or TRBV12-4 and TRBJ2-7, with unresolved D. Trimming shortened V by 6 bases and J by 4 bases, and 7 bases separated the two germline ends. The CDR3 runs 11 residues. Here the CDR3 reads CASSRGYEQYF. The CDR3 nucleotides read TGTGCCAGCAGCCGAGGATACGAGCAGTACTTC.

The genes are TRBV27 and TRBJ1-2; D is uncertain. V shed 0 bases and J shed 1 base, with 9 bases lying between them. This CDR3 is built from 15 residues. Germline values: CDR1 MNHEY, CDR2 SMNVEV (reference sequence). CDR3 in DNA: TGTGCCAGCAGTTTATCGAACGGTTTTAACTATGGCTACACCTTC. Its translation is CASSLSNGFNYGYTF.

CDR3 in DNA: TGTGCCAGCAGCTTTCTAAACAATGAGCAGTTCTTC. This translates into CASSFLNNEQFF. The rearrangement joins TRBV3-1 (or the pseudogene TRBV3-2) to TRBJ2-1, with D unclear. Deletions cut 5 bases from V and 5 bases from J, with 7 bases between. This CDR3 spans 12 amino acids. Germline CDR1 LGHDT, CDR2 YNNKEL (reference sequence).

The chain couples TRBV28 to TRBJ1-1, with TRBD1 identical over 7 bases. Per the germline V gene, CDR1 is MDHEN and CDR2 is SYDVKM. The V segment lost 7 bases and the J segment 3 bases; nucleotides outside the gene matches: 14. The CDR3 loop spans 16 amino acids. The chain's CDR3 is CASIPSRGRGDTEAFF. In DNA, the CDR3 is TGTGCCAGCATCCCCTCGAGGGGCAGGGGGGACACTGAAGCTTTCTTT.

This chain uses TRBV7-2 with TRBJ1-2, with D uncertain. Germline values: CDR1 SGHTA, CDR2 FQGNSA. The CDR3 is made up of 13 amino acids. Trimming removed 5 bases at V and 4 bases at J, with 11 bases between. The CDR3 DNA follows: TGTGCCAGCAGCGGATCCTCTAGCTATGGCTACACCTTC. It encodes CASSGSSSYGYTF.

This clone was observed once. The chain combines TRBV27 with TRBJ2-6; D is perhaps TRBD2 (5 bases). The CDR3 has 20 amino acids. With 2 bases removed from V and 2 bases from J, the gap between germline ends came to 22 bases. Germline V lookup: CDR1 MNHEY, CDR2 SMNVEV (reference sequence). The CDR3 DNA follows: TGTGCCAGCAGTTTAGGAAGAGGACTGGCAGTCCCCCCTGGGGCCAACGTCCTGACTTTC. As protein: CASSLGRGLAVPPGANVLTF.

V gene TRBV11-1 combines with J gene TRBJ2-5; no firm D call. The germline V and J ends were trimmed by 2 bases and 3 bases, with 4 bases remaining between them. CDR1 and CDR2 from the germline V gene are SGHAT and FQDESV (reference sequence). The CDR3 runs 12 residues. The CDR3 DNA follows: TGTGCCAGCAGCTTATCGGAAGAGACCCAGTACTTC. Encoded protein: CASSLSEETQYF.